This entry lists 23 T cell receptor beta chains sequenced from one sample in a study of T-cell reconstitution after alpha-beta-depleted transplantation in children. The TCRbeta library was prepared with unique molecular identifiers. MiXCR, run by TCRdb on the PCR reads, gives a single entry per CDR3 protein. The table records approximately 220,000 distinct CDR3 sequences, more than 15% of them present only once. The material sequenced was PBMCs, mostly from graft donor cells, taken 360 days after TCRalphabeta/CD19-depleted stem cell transplant. The origin of the receptors is a male patient under 10 years old who had a stem cell transplant for acute lymphoblastic leukemia, so the T cells may come from the graft donor.

V gene TRBV25-1 combines with J gene TRBJ2-5; D is ambiguous. Germline CDR1 reads MGHDK; CDR2 reads SYGVNS. Between the trimmed V and J ends, which lost 1 base and 1 base, there was a span of 4 bases. The CDR3 length is 13 residues. The CDR3 loop is CASSELGQETQYF. In DNA form, the CDR3 reads TGTGCCAGCAGTGAATTAGGCCAAGAGACCCAGTACTTC. The full variable domain, its missing parts supplied by reference TRBV25-1 and TRBJ2-5, is EADIYQTPRYLVIGTGKKITLECSQTMGHDKMYWYQQDPGMELHLIHYSYGVNSTEKGDLSSESTVSRIRTEHFPLTLESARPSHTSQYLCASSELGQETQYFGPGTRLLVL.

V usage is TRBV28 and J usage is TRBJ1-5; no reliable D call. The CDR3 is made up of 11 amino acids. Germline CDR1 and CDR2: MDHEN and SYDVKM. V was clipped by 4 bases and J by 8 bases, with 6 bases between them. The CDR3 sequence is CASSSEEPQHF. DNA of the CDR3: TGTGCCAGCAGTTCCGAAGAGCCCCAGCATTTT.

The J gene is TRBJ1-2, the V gene TRBV5-1; weak D call: TRBD1 (6 bases). Trimming took off 3 bases at V and 1 base at J, with 13 bases between the two ends. The V gene's germline CDR1 is SGHRS and CDR2 YFSETQ. The CDR3 loop spans 15 amino acids. DNA of the CDR3: TGCGCCAGCAGCTGGACAGTAGACCTTAACTATGGCTACACCTTC. Its protein is CASSWTVDLNYGYTF.

The chain joins TRBV3-1 to TRBJ2-7; TRBD2 aligns across 7 bases. CDR1 is LGHDT and CDR2 is YNNKEL in the germline V gene (reference sequence). V was clipped by 4 bases and J by 3 bases; unmatched bases: 6. The CDR3 runs 14 residues. CDR3 DNA: TGTGCCAGCAGCCTTGGACTAGAGGGCTACGAGCAGTACTTC. It translates to CASSLGLEGYEQYF.

This clonotype was detected only a few times. The V and J genes are TRBV3-1 and TRBJ1-1, with no clear D. The CDR3 is 13 amino acids. The germline V gene encodes CDR1 LGHDT and CDR2 YNNKEL (reference sequence). V was shortened by 4 bases and J by 6 bases, with 12 bases between the two germline ends. CDR3 protein: CASSLAGGPEAFF. CDR3 sequence (DNA): TGTGCCAGCAGCCTTGCCGGAGGGCCTGAAGCTTTCTTT.

A few counts support this clonotype. The chain has TRBV2 and TRBJ1-2; 12 bases are a match to TRBD1. J lost 8 bases, V lost 8 bases, and 12 bases had no gene match. This CDR3 has 15 amino acids. Germline V gene sequence: CDR1 SNHLY, CDR2 FYNNEI. In nucleotides, the CDR3 is TGTGCCAGCTATATTCTCCCGGGACAGGGGGCAGGCTACACCTTC. Translated: CASYILPGQGAGYTF.

The rearrangement uses TRBV18 and TRBJ2-7; a weak D match, TRBD2 (5 bases). V was shortened by 0 bases and J by 3 bases, with 12 bases between the two germline ends. CDR1 is KGHSH and CDR2 is LQKENI in the germline V gene. This CDR3 contains 15 residues. Here the CDR3 reads CASSPPRTLHYEQYF. DNA of the CDR3: TGTGCCAGCTCACCACCCAGGACTCTCCACTACGAGCAGTACTTC.

At least ten counts were recorded for this clonotype. The chain has TRBV20-1 and TRBJ2-5; the match to TRBD2 covers 10 bases. CDR1 DFQATT and CDR2 SNEGSKA come from the germline V gene (reference sequence). This CDR3 comprises 14 residues. V lost 2 bases to trimming and J lost 3 bases; unmatched junction nucleotides: 3. The CDR3 protein is CSARKGLAKETQYF. In DNA, the CDR3 is TGCAGTGCTAGAAAGGGACTAGCGAAAGAGACCCAGTACTTC.

The V gene is TRBV29-1, the J gene TRBJ1-4, with D maybe TRBD1 (5 bases). CDR1 is SQVTM, CDR2 ANQGSEA, per germline. The CDR3 has 15 amino acids. Trimming pared 0 bases from V and 7 bases from J, leaving 15 bases between. CDR3 nucleotide sequence: TGCAGCGTTGAAGATCGAGGGGCAGTTGGTGAAAAACTGTTTTTT. Translation: CSVEDRGAVGEKLFF.

The V and J genes are TRBV9 and TRBJ2-1; weak D call: TRBD1 (6 bases). This CDR3 comprises 16 residues. Germline V gene data show CDR1 as SGDLS and CDR2 as YYNGEE. V lost 3 bases to trimming and J lost 4 bases, with 17 bases between them. The CDR3 DNA reads as TGTGCCAGCAGCGCACGACCCGGGACAAAATACAATGAGCAGTTCTTC. This sequence encodes CASSARPGTKYNEQFF.

The chain joins TRBV29-1 to TRBJ2-7; D unclear. The CDR3 sequence is 13 residues long. Trimming took off 7 bases at V and 6 bases at J, with 19 bases between the two ends. The V gene's germline CDR1 is SQVTM and CDR2 ANQGSEA. The CDR3 sequence: CSASFRVKGEQYF. In nucleotides, the CDR3 is TGCAGCGCCTCTTTTCGAGTTAAAGGCGAGCAGTACTTC.

The chain combines TRBV12-3 or TRBV12-4 with TRBJ2-7; the D call may be TRBD1 or TRBD2 (5 bases each). V was clipped by 6 bases and J by 5 bases, with 20 bases between them. The CDR3 has 15 amino acids. This CDR3 is CASSPVGASGHEQYF. CDR3 bases: TGTGCCAGCAGCCCAGTCGGGGCGTCCGGCCACGAGCAGTACTTC.

The chain uses TRBV10-3 and TRBJ2-2; possibly TRBD2 for D (5 bases). The CDR3 extends over 17 amino acids. CDR1 ENHRY and CDR2 SYGVKD come from the germline V gene. V shed 3 bases and J shed 1 base, with 15 bases lying between them. CDR3 sequence reads: CAISDPDRGMNTGELFF. DNA for the CDR3: TGTGCCATCAGTGACCCGGATCGGGGAATGAACACCGGGGAGCTGTTTTTT.

The V gene is TRBV3-1, the J gene TRBJ2-2, with 7 bases that match TRBD1. V dropped 11 bases and J dropped 0; count of bases not matched to a gene: 18. The CDR3 runs 18 residues. Germline lookup yields CDR1 LGHDT and CDR2 YNNKEL (reference sequence). CDR3 sequence reads: CAFCLVRSGTANTGELFF. As DNA, the CDR3 is TGTGCCTTCTGCCTGGTGCGCTCCGGGACAGCGAACACCGGGGAGCTGTTTTTT. Full variable domain (missing parts from reference TRBV3-1 and TRBJ2-2): DTAVSQTPKYLVTQMGNDKSIKCEQNLGHDTMYWYKQDSKKFLKIMFSYNNKELIINETVPNRFSPKSPDKAHLNLHINSLELGDSAVYFCAFCLVRSGTANTGELFFGEGSRLTVL.

The chain is built from TRBV20-1 and TRBJ1-1; D may be TRBD1 (5 bases). Germline-derived CDR1 and CDR2 are DFQATT and SNEGSKA (reference sequence). Trimming shortened V by 1 base and J by 0 bases, and 30 bases separated the two germline ends. This CDR3 comprises 21 residues. The CDR3 bases are TGCAGTGCTAGAGCATTTAGAGTCGGTCCCGGGACCGAGAGCCTGAACACTGAAGCTTTCTTT. Translating gives CSARAFRVGPGTESLNTEAFF.

The chain joins TRBV12-3 or TRBV12-4 to TRBJ2-7, with 7 bases aligning to TRBD1. Trimming took 5 bases from V and 0 from J; bases not matched to a gene: 7. The CDR3 loop spans 15 amino acids. The CDR3 sequence: CASSPHTGASYEQYF. The CDR3 DNA is TGTGCCAGCAGTCCACACACAGGGGCCTCCTACGAGCAGTACTTC.

This clonotype was seen a handful of times. This sequence joins TRBV7-2 and TRBJ1-2, with D possibly TRBD1 on 5 matching bases. V shed 5 bases and J shed 10 bases, with 8 bases lying between them. The CDR3 sequence is 10 residues long. Per the germline V gene, CDR1 is SGHTA and CDR2 is FQGNSA. CDR3: CASSPRDYTF. CDR3 DNA: TGTGCCAGCAGCCCCAGGGACTACACCTTC.

The chain joins TRBV9 to TRBJ1-2; 8 nucleotides agree with TRBD1. CDR3 size: 14 residues. Germline lookup yields CDR1 SGDLS and CDR2 YYNGEE. Trimming cost V 2 bases and J 6 bases; bases outside gene matches: 6. CDR3 residues: CASSVAGGLDGYTF. CDR3 nucleotide sequence: TGTGCCAGCAGCGTCGCAGGGGGCTTGGATGGCTACACCTTC.

This clonotype was recorded many times. The chain employs TRBV7-9 and TRBJ2-7; D uncertain. V lost 5 bases and J lost 0, with 2 bases in between. Germline CDR1 and CDR2: SEHNR and FQNEAQ (reference sequence). The CDR3 is 11 residues long. The CDR3 region is CASSNSYEQYF. DNA of the CDR3: TGTGCCAGCAGCAACTCCTACGAGCAGTACTTC. The full variable domain, in which reference TRBV7-9 and TRBJ2-7 provide the parts outside the CDR3, is DTGVSQNPRHKITKRGQNVTFRCDPISEHNRLYWYRQTLGQGPEFLTYFQNEAQLEKSRLLSDRFSAERPKGSFSTLEIQRTEQGDSAMYLCASSNSYEQYFGPGTRLTVT.

The chain couples TRBV5-1 to TRBJ1-1; 10 bases line up with TRBD1. The V gene's germline CDR1 is SGHRS and CDR2 YFSETQ. The CDR3 loop spans 16 amino acids. Germline trimming cut 4 bases from V and 3 bases from J; bases unmatched to any gene: 9. The CDR3 bases are TGCGCCAGCAGCCCCGGGACAGGGGTTAGGGACACTGAAGCTTTCTTT. Protein product: CASSPGTGVRDTEAFF.

The CDR3 is CASSQLSGLASGELFF. CDR3 DNA: TGCGCCAGCAGCCAATTATCGGGACTAGCGTCCGGGGAGCTGTTTTTT. The gene calls are TRBV4-3 and TRBJ2-2, with 10 bases identical to TRBD2. Germline lookup yields CDR1 LGHNA and CDR2 YSLEER. The CDR3 runs to 16 residues. J was trimmed by 6 bases and V by 2 bases; bases with no gene match: 6.

In this sample, this clonotype turned up a few times. V and J are TRBV12-3 or TRBV12-4 and TRBJ1-5, with a possible D match to TRBD1 (6 bases). The CDR3 consists of 13 residues. Trimming stripped 5 bases from V and 6 bases from J, with 11 bases between. CDR3 amino acids: CASSGTGSQPQHF. CDR3 bases: TGTGCCAGCAGTGGAACAGGGTCTCAGCCCCAGCATTTT.

This clonotype was seen a handful of times. This sequence joins TRBV5-1 and TRBJ1-5, with D unclear. Germline V CDR1 and CDR2: SGHRS, YFSETQ. The CDR3 covers 16 residues. V was cut by 2 bases and J by 3 bases, with 15 bases left in between. The CDR3 DNA is TGCGCCAGCAGCTTAAGTCCCGGTTTTCCCAATCAGCCCCAGCATTTT. It specifies CASSLSPGFPNQPQHF.